The 20 T cell receptor delta chains below all came from one sample that was sequenced in a study of γδ T cells in repeated Plasmodium falciparum infection. Bulk repertoires came from Vgamma9/Vdelta2+ or Vdelta2-negative gammadelta T cells flow-sorted from PBMC. TCRdb made new clone calls on the multiplex PCR reads using CATT. The sample comprises roughly 86,000 delta-chain clones, around 1.4% of which are singletons, and 9% rests with the top ten. Sequencing input: gamma-delta T cells from blood. The source is a pool of human donors (malaria-infected and uninfected, not separated).

This clone was seen many times. The V call is TRDV1, the J call TRDJ1; 9 bases agree with TRDD3. V was clipped by 3 bases and J by 2 bases; unmatched bases: 19. CDR3 size: 20 residues. Germline assignment: CDR1 TSWWSYY and CDR2 QGS. CDR3 bases: TGTGCTCTTGGGGACCTAAGAACTACTGGGGGACTCCGCGGAACCGATAAACTCATCTTT. Translation gives CALGDLRTTGGLRGTDKLIF.

Worth noting for this clone: Translating this DNA gives a protein that differs at residue 16 from the TCRdb one, which belongs to a much larger clone; a read error is likely, and the protein shown is this translation. The V call is TRDV1, the J call TRDJ1; TRDD2 matches 7 bases. As TCRdb names no J gene, one was assigned here on the basis of a DNA match to germline. CDR3 length: 21 residues. CDR1 and CDR2 from the germline V gene are TSWWSYY and QGS. Trimming cost V 4 bases and J 3 bases; bases outside gene matches: 26. The CDR3 sequence is CALGAPFLTGSERRCADKLIF. For the CDR3, the DNA is TGTGCTCTTGGGGCCCCCTTCCTGACCGGGTCTGAGAGACGTTGCGCCGATAAACTCATCTTT.

At least ten counts were recorded for this clone. The protein given by TCRdb reflects a much larger clone and differs at residue 18 from this DNA's translation, likely from a read error; the protein shown is the DNA's translation. This specimen includes other DNA sequences encoding the same CDR3. V usage is TRDV1 and J usage is TRDJ1, with 8 bases fitting TRDD3. In germline, CDR1 is TSWWSYY, CDR2 QGS. This CDR3 is built from 19 residues. CDR3 in DNA: TGTGCTCTTGGGGAAGCGTCGAGTCCCAACTACTGGGGGGGCTACAAACTCACCTTT. Amino acids: CALGEASSPNYWGGYKLTF.

The table lists this clone with many counts. A much bigger clone sits one base away, suggesting this may be a read error. Other DNA variants within this sample encode the same CDR3. The J gene was recorded as TRDJ1; no V gene was called; the table's D call TRDD3 went unverified against the DNA. The CDR3 contains 23 residues. The CDR3 protein is CALGEPQSFPPNWGIAPADKLIF. The CDR3 region has the DNA TGTGCTCTTGGGGAACCGCAATCCTTCCCTCCAAATTGGGGGATAGCCCCCGCCGATAAACTCATCTTT.

This clone was counted only a few times. TCRdb assigns this DNA the protein of a much larger clone, which departs from its translation at residue 12; this likely reflects a read error, and the protein shown comes from translating the DNA. The chain joins TRDV1 to TRDJ1, with 12 bases fitting TRDD3. TCRdb gives no J gene; it was assigned here by matching the DNA to germline. The germline CDR1 and CDR2 sequences are TSWWSYY and QGS. After removal of 2 bases from V and 3 bases from J, the junction contained 13 bases not matched to a gene. The CDR3 has 19 amino acids. The CDR3 protein is CALGEITYWGIPWPDKLIF. CDR3 sequence (DNA): TGTGCTCTTGGGGAAATCACGTACTGGGGGATACCTTGGCCCGATAAACTCATCTTT.

This clone appeared a few times. A far larger clone differs by one base, so this is likely a read error. This CDR3 is also generated by other DNA sequences in the sample. This chain links TRDV1 with TRDJ1; TRDD3 agrees at 11 bases. The J gene, not given by TCRdb, was assigned here from a germline match of the nucleotide sequence. This CDR3 has 21 residues. Germline V CDR1 and CDR2: TSWWSYY, QGS. CDR3 DNA: TGTGCTCTTGGGGAATCAGCCTTCCCACTTAACTGGGGGATATACACCGACAAACTCATCTTT. Its translation: CALGESAFPLNWGIYTDKLIF.

This clone was detected only a few times. With a far larger clone one base away, a read error is the likely cause. Other DNA sequences in this sample translate to the same CDR3. V gene TRAV38-2/DV8 combines with J gene TRDJ1; tentatively, D is TRDD3 (5 bases). Since TCRdb gives no J gene, matching the DNA to germline was used here to assign it. Germline V gene data show CDR1 as TSESDYY and CDR2 as QEAYKQQN. This CDR3 spans 13 amino acids. CDR3: CAYRRPRGLKLIF. CDR3 sequence (DNA): TGTGCTTACAGGAGGCCAAGGGGGCTGAAACTCATCTTT.

This clone appeared a few times. TCRdb shows a much larger clone's protein in place of this DNA's translation, and the two differ at residue 10, likely through a read error; the protein shown is translated from the DNA. Additional DNA sequences in this sample encode the identical CDR3. The genes are TRDV2 and TRDJ1; 8 nucleotides line up with TRDD3. The J gene was not available in TCRdb and was assigned here by matching the DNA to germline segments. The V and J ends lost 2 bases and 0 bases, in that order; junction bases with no gene match: 7. Germline V gene sequence: CDR1 GEAIGNYY, CDR2 EKD. CDR3 length equals 16 residues. As DNA, the CDR3 is TGTGCCTGTGACAGACTGGGGGGTTCGCACACCGATAAACTCATCTTT. Its translation: CACDRLGGSHTDKLIF.

This clone was detected ten times or more. The rearrangement uses TRDV1 and TRDJ1; 13 bases are a match to TRDD3. The CDR3 is 21 residues long. Germline loops: CDR1 TSWWSYY, CDR2 QGS. Trimming cost V 0 bases and J 0 bases; bases outside gene matches: 13. Here the CDR3 DNA reads TGTGCTCTTGGGGAACTCCGACCTACTGGGGGATACGGTCTGGACACCGATAAACTCATCTTT. This translates into CALGELRPTGGYGLDTDKLIF.

This clone was seen repeatedly, ten times or more. The protein given by TCRdb reflects a much larger clone and differs at residue 12 from this DNA's translation, likely from a read error; the protein shown is the DNA's translation. The chain recombines TRDV2 with TRDJ1; TRDD3 aligns across 8 bases. The CDR3 consists of 19 residues. Germline CDR1 and CDR2: GEAIGNYY and EKD. V gave up 0 bases and J gave up 2 bases; unmatched junction bases: 16. CDR3 DNA: TGTGCCTGTGACACCGTGGGGGATCCCCCTCGGGGGAGGACCGATAAACTCATCTTT. Encoded protein: CACDTVGDPPRGRTDKLIF.

The table lists this clone with a few counts. TCRdb has a much larger clone's protein, which differs at residue 10 from the translation of this DNA, likely because of a read error; what is shown is the protein translated from the DNA. V gene TRDV1 combines with J gene TRDJ1; 12 positions agree with TRDD3. Germline matching of the DNA provided the J gene here, since TCRdb leaves it blank. Germline CDR1 is TSWWSYY and CDR2 is QGS. The CDR3 has 25 residues. V lost 4 bases and J lost 0; bases outside the gene matches: 30. The CDR3 DNA is TGTGCTCTTGGGGGTACCCACGGGAGCAGCTACTGGGGGATACCCCCATCCTTGTACACCGATAAACTCATCTTT. This translates into CALGGTHGSSYWGIPPSLYTDKLIF.

This clone was found many times. Just one base apart from a much larger clone, this may be a read error. This sample also contains other DNA sequences that code for the same CDR3. The gene calls are TRDV2 and TRDJ1; 8 bases match TRDD3. The V gene's germline CDR1 is GEAIGNYY and CDR2 EKD. Germline trimming cut 4 bases from V and 0 bases from J; bases unmatched to any gene: 6. CDR3 length: 15 amino acids. This CDR3 is CACEPLGDYTDKLIF. The CDR3 DNA sequence: TGTGCCTGTGAGCCTTTGGGGGATTACACCGATAAACTCATCTTT.

This clone was observed a few times. The protein given by TCRdb reflects a much larger clone and differs at residue 17 from this DNA's translation, likely from a read error; the protein shown is the DNA's translation. The V gene is given as TRDV1, and no J gene call is available; the table names TRDD3, a call not compared with the DNA. The CDR3 length is 18 residues. The germline V gene has CDR1 TSWWSYY and CDR2 QGS. The CDR3 DNA reads TGTGCTCTTGGGGAAGAACCAACGGTGGGGGAGTACACCGATAAACTCACCTTT. Translating gives CALGEEPTVGEYTDKLTF.

The V gene is TRDV1, the J gene TRDJ1; D is ambiguous. TCRdb offers no J gene call, so here the DNA was matched to germline to obtain one. V was trimmed by 4 bases and J by 0 bases, leaving 24 bases between them. The germline V gene has CDR1 TSWWSYY and CDR2 QGS. This CDR3 has 19 residues. The CDR3 DNA is TGTGCTCTTGGGGGAGGGTGCGACCGGGCAATATTGTACACCGATAAACTCATCTTT. It encodes CALGGGCDRAILYTDKLIF.

This clone was seen only a few times. A far larger clone is a single base away, which makes a read error likely. The same CDR3 arises from other DNA sequences in this sample as well. The chain joins TRDV2 to TRDJ1, with TRDD3 matching over 11 bases. The J gene, not given by TCRdb, was assigned here from a germline match of the nucleotide sequence. The germline V gene encodes CDR1 GEAIGNYY and CDR2 EKD. This CDR3 spans 18 amino acids. The CDR3: CACDTGSYGWGIQDKLIF. In DNA, the CDR3 is TGCGCCTGTGACACCGGTTCCTACGGCTGGGGGATACAAGATAAACTCATCTTT.

The chain uses TRDV1 and TRDJ1; the D gene is possibly TRDD3 (6 bases). With 4 bases removed from V and 10 bases from J, the gap between germline ends came to 25 bases. The CDR3 loop spans 16 amino acids. CDR1 TSWWSYY and CDR2 QGS come from the germline V gene. DNA for the CDR3: TGTGCTCTTGGGGCTACGTACGACTACTGGCCCTGGGGACTCATCTTT. Translation gives CALGATYDYWPWGLIF.

As to this clone: The protein in TCRdb stems from a much larger clone and differs at residue 7 from this DNA's translation, likely a read error; here the protein is translated from the DNA. The chain has TRDV2 and TRDJ1; D call uncertain. The CDR3 is 15 residues long. Trimming shortened V by 5 bases and J by 0 bases, and 15 bases separated the two germline ends. CDR1 GEAIGNYY and CDR2 EKD come from the germline V gene. CDR3 protein: CACGVLWAYTDKLIF. CDR3 nucleotides: TGTGCCTGTGGCGTGCTGTGGGCCTACACCGATAAACTCATCTTT.

This clone has ten or more counts. TCRdb has a much larger clone's protein, which differs at residue 4 from the translation of this DNA, likely because of a read error; what is shown is the protein translated from the DNA. The CDR3 DNA follows: TGTGCCTGTGGCCCCCTGGGGAGCGGACGCGATAAACTCATCTTT. Translation gives CACGPLGSGRDKLIF. The rearrangement uses TRDV2 and TRDJ1; TRDD3 is a possible D gene (6 bases). The CDR3 has 15 residues. Germline V gene sequence: CDR1 GEAIGNYY, CDR2 EKD. V gave up 5 bases and J gave up 4 bases, with 19 bases separating them.

This clone was seen many times. Only one base separates this from a far larger clonotype, so it likely reflects a read error. Other DNA sequences of this sample code for an identical CDR3. The rearrangement uses TRDV3 and TRDJ1; D is perhaps TRDD3 (5 bases). Germline V gives CDR1 TVYSNPD, CDR2 GDNSRS (reference sequence). The CDR3 has 13 amino acids. CDR3 amino acids: CAFLAPGTDKLIF. CDR3 nucleotide sequence: TGTGCCTTCCTAGCCCCTGGGACCGACAAACTCATCTTT.

This clone came up many times. Other DNA sequences in the sample encode the same CDR3. The gene calls are TRDV1 and TRDJ1; 13 positions match TRDD3. Trimming took 2 bases from V and 0 from J; bases not matched to a gene: 21. The CDR3 extends over 23 amino acids. Germline values: CDR1 TSWWSYY, CDR2 QGS. In DNA form, the CDR3 reads TGTGCTCTTGGGGAATTGGCCTTCCTTGACTGGGGGATACGGGATGAGTACACCGATAAACTCATCTTT. It translates to CALGELAFLDWGIRDEYTDKLIF.